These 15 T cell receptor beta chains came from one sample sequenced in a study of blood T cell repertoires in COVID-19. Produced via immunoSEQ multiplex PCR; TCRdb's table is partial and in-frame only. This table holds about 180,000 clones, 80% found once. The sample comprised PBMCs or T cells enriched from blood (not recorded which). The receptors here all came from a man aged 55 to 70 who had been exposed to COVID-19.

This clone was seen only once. The CDR3 region is CATSDLQGTGGNEQFF. In nucleotides, the CDR3 is TGTGCCACCAGTGATTTGCAGGGGACAGGGGGCAATGAGCAGTTCTTC. The J gene is TRBJ2-1, the V gene TRBV24-1; 11 bases line up with TRBD1. CDR1 is KGHDR and CDR2 is SFDVKD in the germline V gene. The trim removed 0 bases at V and 6 bases at J, leaving 3 bases unmatched. The CDR3 totals 16 residues.

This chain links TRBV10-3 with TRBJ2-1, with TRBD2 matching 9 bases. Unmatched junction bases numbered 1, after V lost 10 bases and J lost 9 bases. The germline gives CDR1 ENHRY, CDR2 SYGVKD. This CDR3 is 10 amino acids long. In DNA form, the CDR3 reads TGTGCCACTAGCGGGACTGAGCAGTTCTTC. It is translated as CATSGTEQFF.

CDR3 bases: TGTGCCAGCAGCCAAGAGGGACTAGCGACCTACGAGCAGTACTTC. It encodes CASSQEGLATYEQYF. This chain connects TRBV4-2 to TRBJ2-7; 10 bases are a match to TRBD2. V shed 0 bases, J shed 2 bases, and the junction held 1 base outside the gene matches. Germline V CDR1 and CDR2: LGHNA, YNFKEQ. This CDR3 has 15 amino acids.

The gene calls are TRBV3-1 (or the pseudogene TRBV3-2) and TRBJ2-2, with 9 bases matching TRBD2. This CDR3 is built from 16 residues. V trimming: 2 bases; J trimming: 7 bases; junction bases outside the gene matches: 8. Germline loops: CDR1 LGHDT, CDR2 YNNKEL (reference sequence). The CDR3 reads CASSQCQREEGGELFF. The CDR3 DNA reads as TGTGCCAGCAGCCAATGCCAGCGGGAGGAGGGCGGGGAGCTGTTTTTT.

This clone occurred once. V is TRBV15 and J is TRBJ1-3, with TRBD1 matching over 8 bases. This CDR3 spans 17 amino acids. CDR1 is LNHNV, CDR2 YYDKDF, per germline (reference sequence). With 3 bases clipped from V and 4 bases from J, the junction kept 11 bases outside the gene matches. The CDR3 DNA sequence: TGTGCCACCAGCAGCTACGCCGACAGGGGAGAAGGAAACACCATATATTTT. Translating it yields CATSSYADRGEGNTIYF.

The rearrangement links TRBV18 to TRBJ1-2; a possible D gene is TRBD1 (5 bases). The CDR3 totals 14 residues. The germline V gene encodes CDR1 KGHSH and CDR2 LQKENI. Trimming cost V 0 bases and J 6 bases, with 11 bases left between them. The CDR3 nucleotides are TGTGCCAGCTCACCACCTTACCAGGGCCATGGCTACACCTTC. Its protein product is CASSPPYQGHGYTF.

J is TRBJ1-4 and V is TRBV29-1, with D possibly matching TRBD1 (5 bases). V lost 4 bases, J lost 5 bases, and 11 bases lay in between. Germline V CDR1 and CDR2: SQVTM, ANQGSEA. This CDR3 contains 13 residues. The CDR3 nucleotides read TGCAGCGTTGCAGGGCTCGGGAATGAAAAACTGTTTTTT. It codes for CSVAGLGNEKLFF.

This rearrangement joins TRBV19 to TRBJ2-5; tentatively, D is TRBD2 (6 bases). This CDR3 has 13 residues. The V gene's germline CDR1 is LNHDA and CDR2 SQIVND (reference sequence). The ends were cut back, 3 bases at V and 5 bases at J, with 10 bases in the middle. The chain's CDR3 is CASSIDGGETQYF. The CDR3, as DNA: TGTGCCAGTAGTATCGATGGGGGGGAGACCCAGTACTTC. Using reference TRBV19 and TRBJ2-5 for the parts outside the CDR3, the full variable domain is DGGITQSPKYLFRKEGQNVTLSCEQNLNHDAMYWYRQDPGQGLRLIYYSQIVNDFQKGDIAEGYSVSREKKESFPLTVTSAQKNPTAFYLCASSIDGGETQYFGPGTRLLVL.

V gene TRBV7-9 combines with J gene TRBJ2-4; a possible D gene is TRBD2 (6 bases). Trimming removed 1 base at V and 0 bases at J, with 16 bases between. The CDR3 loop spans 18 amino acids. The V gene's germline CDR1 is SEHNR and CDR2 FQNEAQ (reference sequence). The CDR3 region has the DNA TGTGCCAGCAGCTTAGAGGTGGCGGGGCCCTTAGCCAAAAACATTCAGTACTTC. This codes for CASSLEVAGPLAKNIQYF. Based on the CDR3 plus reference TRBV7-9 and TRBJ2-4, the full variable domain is DTGVSQNPRHKITKRGQNVTFRCDPISEHNRLYWYRQTLGQGPEFLTYFQNEAQLEKSRLLSDRFSAERPKGSFSTLEIQRTEQGDSAMYLCASSLEVAGPLAKNIQYFGAGTRLSVL.

The CDR3 spells CASTPLDRAHQPQHF. CDR3 nucleotides: TGTGCCAGCACCCCCTTGGACAGGGCGCATCAGCCCCAGCATTTT. The V call is TRBV27, the J call TRBJ1-5; TRBD1 matches at 8 bases. CDR3 length: 15 residues. CDR1 MNHEY and CDR2 SMNVEV come from the germline V gene (reference sequence). Trimming took 7 bases from V and 5 from J; bases not matched to a gene: 10.

The CDR3 sequence: CASSLRQGSTYEQYF. The CDR3 DNA reads TGTGCCAGCAGCTTACGACAGGGGAGCACCTACGAGCAGTACTTC. The chain uses TRBV7-9 and TRBJ2-7, with 8 bases lining up with TRBD1. The ends lost 2 bases at V and 2 bases at J; junction bases unmatched: 5. The CDR3 spans 15 residues. Germline V gene sequence: CDR1 SEHNR, CDR2 FQNEAQ (reference sequence).

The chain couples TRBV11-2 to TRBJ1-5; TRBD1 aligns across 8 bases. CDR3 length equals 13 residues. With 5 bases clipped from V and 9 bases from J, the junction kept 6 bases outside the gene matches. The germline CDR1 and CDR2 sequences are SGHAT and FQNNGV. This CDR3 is CASSPGQGRPQHF. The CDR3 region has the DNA TGTGCCAGCAGCCCCGGACAGGGACGGCCCCAGCATTTT.

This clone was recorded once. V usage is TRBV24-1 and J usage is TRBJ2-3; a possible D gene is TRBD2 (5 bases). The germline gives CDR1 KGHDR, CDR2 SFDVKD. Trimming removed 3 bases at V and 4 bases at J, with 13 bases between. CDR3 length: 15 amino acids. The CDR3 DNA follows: TGTGCCACCAGTGATCGGAGCGGTTCCCCAGATACGCAGTATTTT. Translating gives CATSDRSGSPDTQYF.

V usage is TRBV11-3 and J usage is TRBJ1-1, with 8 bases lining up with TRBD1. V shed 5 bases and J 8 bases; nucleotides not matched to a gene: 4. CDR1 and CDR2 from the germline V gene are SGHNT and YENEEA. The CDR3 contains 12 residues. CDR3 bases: TGTGCCAGCAGCGTTGGACAGGGAGAAGCTTTCTTT. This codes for CASSVGQGEAFF.

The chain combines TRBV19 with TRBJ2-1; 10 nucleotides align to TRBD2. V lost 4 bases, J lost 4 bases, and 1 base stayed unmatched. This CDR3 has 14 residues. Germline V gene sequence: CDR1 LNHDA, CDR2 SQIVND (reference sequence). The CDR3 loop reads CASSTTSGYNEQFF. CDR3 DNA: TGTGCCAGTAGTACGACTAGCGGGTACAATGAGCAGTTCTTC.